Listed below are T cell receptor beta chains from one sample, sequenced in a study of cytomegalovirus exposure and HLA in healthy donors. TCRdb's copy holds only in-frame clones and misses some; the assay was immunoSEQ multiplex PCR. Of approximately 160,000 clones listed, 68% are singletons. Material: PBMCs. The receptors originated from a man aged 50 or older in good health and CMV-seronegative. CDR3s include the opening cysteine and the closing phenylalanine or tryptophan. A D gene is named only where the DNA matches it firmly. Size is omitted from some rows. Given values are once, few, many or a class for expanded clones.

NA NA TRBJ2-3 TRBV27 CASSLLLRDTQYF TGTGCCAGCAGTTTGTTACTTCGAGATACGCAGTATTTT
NA few TRBJ2-7 TRBV9 CASARDYEQYF TGTGCCTCCGCGAGGGACTACGAGCAGTACTTC
NA NA TRBJ2-3 TRBV28 CASSLYAQRTSTDTQYF TGTGCCAGCAGTTTATACGCCCAGCGCACCTCCACAGATACGCAGTATTTT
NA NA TRBJ2-4 TRBV19 CASSMSGNLAKNIQYF TGTGCCAGTAGTATGTCCGGGAATCTAGCCAAAAACATTCAGTACTTC
NA NA TRBJ1-1 TRBV5-1 CASSLEHSLNTEAFF TGCGCCAGCAGCTTGGAACACAGCTTGAACACTGAAGCTTTCTTT
NA NA TRBJ1-4 TRBV5-1 CASSSEGGSREKLFF TGCGCCAGCAGCTCCGAGGGGGGGTCGAGGGAAAAACTGTTTTTT
NA NA TRBJ1-2 TRBV6-1 CASSESRGFGYTF TGTGCCAGCAGTGAATCTAGAGGGTTTGGCTACACCTTC
NA NA TRBJ1-3 TRBV5-4 CASSLGGAGNTIYF TGTGCCAGCAGCTTGGGGGGGGCTGGAAACACCATATATTTT
TRBD2 NA TRBJ2-1 TRBV7-2 CASSLEAGALNEQFF TGTGCCAGCAGCTTAGAAGCGGGAGCATTAAATGAGCAGTTCTTC
NA NA TRBJ1-1 TRBV6-5 CASSPDSLSTEAFF TGTGCCAGCAGCCCGGACAGTCTAAGCACTGAAGCTTTCTTT
TRBD1 NA TRBJ2-7 TRBV7-9 CASRRTGGSYEQYF TGTGCCAGCAGAAGGACAGGAGGTTCCTACGAGCAGTACTTC
NA few TRBJ1-5 TRBV4-1 CASSQYRVSNQPQHF TGCGCCAGCAGCCAGTACAGGGTAAGCAATCAGCCCCAGCATTTT
TRBD1 few TRBJ2-3 TRBV5-1 CASSQMTGSTDTQYF TGCGCCAGCAGCCAGATGACAGGGTCCACAGATACGCAGTATTTT
NA NA TRBJ2-3 TRBV7-2 CASSLNRVPDTQYF TGTGCCAGCAGCTTGAACAGGGTCCCAGATACGCAGTATTTT
NA NA TRBJ2-3 TRBV6-5 CASSYTPREDTQYF TGTGCCAGCAGTTACACCCCGCGAGAAGATACGCAGTATTTT